These 21 T cell receptor beta chains were all obtained from the same sample, sequenced in a study of control samples from healthy donors and cancer patients. Data came from immunoSEQ multiplex PCR; TCRdb stores just in-frame clones and leaves some out. The sample comprises more than 120,000 clones, 75% to 95% of which are singletons, and 3% to 3.5% rests with the top ten. Material for sequencing was blood. Source of these receptors: a man aged 30 to 39 in good health.

This clone was seen a few times. The CDR3 here is CASRATRTGELFF. The CDR3 DNA follows: TGTGCCAGCAGGGCGACTAGAACCGGGGAGCTGTTTTTT. V gene TRBV2 combines with J gene TRBJ2-2; a weak D match, TRBD2 (6 bases). Germline CDR1 SNHLY, CDR2 FYNNEI. The CDR3 contains 13 residues. V was cut by 6 bases and J by 5 bases, with 10 bases left in between. The variable domain in full, completed from reference TRBV2 and TRBJ2-2, reads EPEVTQTPSHQVTQMGQEVILRCVPISNHLYFYWYRQILGQKVEFLVSFYNNEISEKSEIFDDQFSVERPDGSNFTLKIRSTKLEDSAMYFCASRATRTGELFFGEGSRLTVL.

The chain recombines TRBV11-2 with TRBJ1-6; TRBD1 might be the D (5 bases). This CDR3 contains 17 residues. CDR1 and CDR2 from the germline V gene are SGHAT and FQNNGV. Deletions cut 0 bases from V and 1 base from J, with 10 bases between. Here the CDR3 DNA reads TGTGCCAGCAGCTTAGAGGGGGGGAATTCCTATAATTCACCCCTCCACTTT. Its protein is CASSLEGGNSYNSPLHF.

This rearrangement joins TRBV28 to TRBJ2-1, with D tentatively TRBD2 (7 bases). The CDR3 extends over 13 amino acids. From germline, CDR1 is MDHEN and CDR2 SYDVKM. Between the trimmed V and J ends, which lost 6 bases and 7 bases, there was a span of 13 bases. In DNA form, the CDR3 reads TGTGCCAGCAGGACGGGGGGCGCGAATGAGCAGTTCTTC. Translation: CASRTGGANEQFF.

The chain uses TRBV6-5 and TRBJ1-2; 7 bases map to TRBD1. The junction had 2 bases not matched to a gene; V was cut back by 7 bases and J by 0 bases. Looked up from germline, CDR1 is MNHEY and CDR2 is SVGAGI. The CDR3 spans 13 residues. CDR3 protein: CASIGGSNYGYTF. The CDR3 region has the DNA TGTGCCAGCATAGGGGGCTCTAACTATGGCTACACCTTC.

The rearrangement uses TRBV28 and TRBJ1-5; maybe TRBD1 (5 bases). There are 15 residues in the CDR3. V was cut by 6 bases and J by 9 bases, with 21 bases left in between. In germline, CDR1 is MDHEN, CDR2 SYDVKM. In nucleotides, the CDR3 is TGTGCCAGCAGACCCCCAGCGTTGGGGGGTCGGCCCCAGCATTTT. It translates to CASRPPALGGRPQHF.

The chain has TRBV10-2 and TRBJ1-2; the match to TRBD1 covers 9 bases. The CDR3 spans 13 residues. Trimming cost V 7 bases and J 4 bases; bases outside gene matches: 4. CDR1 is WSHSY and CDR2 is SAAADI in the germline V gene. CDR3 sequence reads: CASTLDRGYGYTF. For the CDR3, the DNA is TGCGCCAGCACCCTGGACAGGGGCTATGGCTACACCTTC.

This clone was counted once. The chain has TRBV7-2 and TRBJ2-3; 10 nucleotides align to TRBD2. V dropped 6 bases and J dropped 0; count of bases not matched to a gene: 9. This CDR3 has 17 residues. CDR1 and CDR2 from the germline V gene are SGHTA and FQGNSA. DNA for the CDR3: TGTGCCAGCAGGGAGTCTAGCGGGGGTTTTAGCACAGATACGCAGTATTTT. As protein: CASRESSGGFSTDTQYF. Filled out from reference TRBV7-2 and TRBJ2-3, the complete variable domain reads GAGVSQSPSNKVTEKGKDVELRCDPISGHTALYWYRQSLGQGLEFLIYFQGNSAPDKSGLPSDRFSAERTGGSVSTLTIQRTQQEDSAVYLCASRESSGGFSTDTQYFGPGTRLTVL.

The chain joins TRBV18 to TRBJ1-6; D ambiguous. Trimming took off 1 base at V and 3 bases at J, with 4 bases between the two ends. Germline CDR1 KGHSH, CDR2 LQKENI. The CDR3 has 14 amino acids. As DNA, the CDR3 is TGTGCCAGCTCACCACTCATCTATAATTCACCCCTCCACTTT. Encoded protein: CASSPLIYNSPLHF.

This clone was picked up one time. The rearrangement uses TRBV6-5 and TRBJ1-1; 7 bases fit TRBD1. Losses at the gene ends were 5 bases for V and 2 bases for J; bases not matched to a gene: 8. CDR1 and CDR2 from the germline V gene are MNHEY and SVGAGI. The CDR3 is 15 residues long. DNA for the CDR3: TGTGCCAGCAGTCGCGACGGACAGGTAAACACTGAAGCTTTCTTT. Translation gives CASSRDGQVNTEAFF.

V is TRBV2 and J is TRBJ1-4, with D possibly TRBD1 on 6 matching bases. Between the trimmed V and J ends, which lost 4 bases and 5 bases, there was a span of 11 bases. From germline, CDR1 is SNHLY and CDR2 FYNNEI. This CDR3 has 14 residues. The DNA for the CDR3 is TGTGCCAGCAGTGTGACAGGTCTCAATGAAAAACTGTTTTTT. This translates into CASSVTGLNEKLFF.

This chain connects TRBV10-1 to TRBJ1-2, with unresolved D. Germline V lookup: CDR1 WNHNN, CDR2 SYGVQD (reference sequence). The CDR3 length is 17 residues. Trimming pared 3 bases from V and 1 base from J, leaving 18 bases between. DNA for the CDR3: TGCGCCAGCAGTGAAAGCATAAGCCGTGAGGATAACTATGGCTACACCTTC. It encodes CASSESISREDNYGYTF.

The chain combines TRBV10-3 with TRBJ2-7; D possibly matches TRBD1 or TRBD2 (5 bases each). V lost 10 bases and J lost 7, with 17 bases in between. CDR1 and CDR2 (germline): ENHRY, SYGVKD. The CDR3 length is 12 residues. CDR3: CATGPGTKEQYF. DNA of the CDR3: TGTGCCACCGGTCCAGGGACGAAGGAGCAGTACTTC.

The chain joins TRBV6-5 to TRBJ1-1; D may be TRBD1 (5 bases). Trimming left V 5 bases short and J 4 bases short, with 14 bases between. The CDR3 runs 14 residues. CDR1 and CDR2 from the germline V gene are MNHEY and SVGAGI. The DNA for the CDR3 is TGTGCCAGCAGTCCCCAGGGTGATGGCACTGAAGCTTTCTTT. Protein sequence: CASSPQGDGTEAFF.

The rearrangement links TRBV5-5 to TRBJ1-3; D may be TRBD1 (5 bases). Trimming took 4 bases from V and 0 from J, leaving 14 bases between them. CDR1 and CDR2 from the germline V gene are SGHKS and YYEKEE (reference sequence). The CDR3 contains 16 residues. The CDR3 region has the DNA TGTGCCAGCAGCCAAAGCGGGGGGGTCTCTGGAAACACCATATATTTT. It codes for CASSQSGGVSGNTIYF.

This clone was picked up one time. The chain is built from TRBV7-7 and TRBJ2-2; 8 bases fit TRBD1. Germline CDR1 is SSHAT and CDR2 is FNYEAQ (reference sequence). There are 14 residues in the CDR3. V trimming: 5 bases; J trimming: 7 bases; junction bases outside the gene matches: 6. The CDR3 coding sequence is TGTGCCAGCAGCGTGGACAGGGATGTCGGGGAGCTGTTTTTT. This codes for CASSVDRDVGELFF. The whole variable domain, remainder taken from reference TRBV7-7 and TRBJ2-2, is GAGVSQSPRYKVTKRGQDVTLRCDPISSHATLYWYQQALGQGPEFLTYFNYEAQPDKSGLPSDRFSAERPEGSISTLTIQRTEQRDSAMYRCASSVDRDVGELFFGEGSRLTVL.

The V gene is TRBV13, the J gene TRBJ1-2; no clear D. Germline lookup yields CDR1 PRHDT and CDR2 FYEKMQ (reference sequence). V lost 2 bases to trimming and J lost 3 bases, with 7 bases between them. CDR3 length: 13 amino acids. The chain's CDR3 is CASSLSEDYGYTF. DNA of the CDR3: TGTGCCAGCAGCTTATCGGAGGACTATGGCTACACCTTC. The whole variable domain, remainder taken from reference TRBV13 and TRBJ1-2, is AAGVIQSPRHLIKEKRETATLKCYPIPRHDTVYWYQQGPGQDPQFLISFYEKMQSDKGSIPDRFSAQQFSDYHSELNMSSLELGDSALYFCASSLSEDYGYTFGSGTRLTVV.

Only one count was recorded for this clone. V gene TRBV12-3 or TRBV12-4 combines with J gene TRBJ2-7; 7 positions agree with TRBD2. The CDR3 has 13 amino acids. With 5 bases clipped from V and 3 bases from J, the junction kept 4 bases outside the gene matches. CDR3 sequence (DNA): TGTGCCAGCAGTACAGCGGGGAGCTACGAGCAGTACTTC. Protein product: CASSTAGSYEQYF.

This clone is a singleton in its sample. The V call is TRBV19, the J call TRBJ1-2, with D possibly matching TRBD1 (6 bases). Trimming stripped 5 bases from V and 6 bases from J, with 16 bases between. Germline V lookup: CDR1 LNHDA, CDR2 SQIVND (reference sequence). The CDR3 length is 14 residues. The CDR3 sequence: CASSPTTGGHGYTF. Here the CDR3 DNA reads TGTGCCAGTAGTCCCACCACCGGGGGCCATGGCTACACCTTC.

The chain uses TRBV5-5 and TRBJ2-1; no clear D. CDR1 is SGHKS, CDR2 YYEKEE, per germline (reference sequence). V shed 0 bases and J shed 2 bases, with 15 bases lying between them. The CDR3 consists of 17 residues. The CDR3 nucleotides read TGTGCCAGCAGCTTGGTATACGGTCATCCGACCTACAATGAGCAGTTCTTC. Its translation is CASSLVYGHPTYNEQFF. The entire variable domain, with the rest obtained from reference TRBV5-5 and TRBJ2-1, is as follows: DAGVTQSPTHLIKTRGQQVTLRCSPISGHKSVSWYQQVLGQGPQFIFQYYEKEERGRGNFPDRFSARQFPNYSSELNVNALLLGDSALYLCASSLVYGHPTYNEQFFGPGTRLTVL.

About this clone: Germline is not matched at one junction end, which may reflect a read error. J is TRBJ2-2 and V is TRBV4-2; the D gene is possibly TRBD2 (7 bases). The CDR3 sequence is 16 residues long. Germline lookup yields CDR1 LGHNA and CDR2 YNFKEQ. In DNA, the CDR3 is TGTGCCCGCAGCCAAGGGGGAGGGGGGAACACCGGGGAGCTGTTTTTT. Amino acids: CARSQGGGGNTGELFF.

This clone was seen a single time. The chain recombines TRBV29-1 with TRBJ2-2; 9 bases are shared with TRBD2. Trimming cost V 7 bases and J 7 bases; bases outside gene matches: 7. Germline CDR1 SQVTM, CDR2 ANQGSEA. The CDR3 extends over 13 amino acids. The CDR3 coding sequence is TGCAGCGGCGGACTAGCGACGAACGGGGAGCTGTTTTTT. It is translated as CSGGLATNGELFF.